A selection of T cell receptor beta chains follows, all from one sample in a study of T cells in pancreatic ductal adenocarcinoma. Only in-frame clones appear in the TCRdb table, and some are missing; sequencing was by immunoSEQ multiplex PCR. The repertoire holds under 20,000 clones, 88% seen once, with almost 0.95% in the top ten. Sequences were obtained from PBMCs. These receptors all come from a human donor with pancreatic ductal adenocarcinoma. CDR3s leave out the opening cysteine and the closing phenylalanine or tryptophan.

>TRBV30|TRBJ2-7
AWSETGGPQY
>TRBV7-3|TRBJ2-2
ASRLDRTNTGELF
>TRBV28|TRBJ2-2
ASSALRGTGELF
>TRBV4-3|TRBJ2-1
ASSQETGYKEQF
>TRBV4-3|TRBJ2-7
ASSQEPTSGGAHYEQY
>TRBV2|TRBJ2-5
ASNLAGGTFQY
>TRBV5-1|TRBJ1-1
ASSSEPQPSTEAF
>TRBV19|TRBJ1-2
ASRAGTGHGYT
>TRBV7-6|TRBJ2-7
ASSLAQAGGTYEQY
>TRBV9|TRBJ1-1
ASSVARTGEAF
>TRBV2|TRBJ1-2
ASTVRAYGYT
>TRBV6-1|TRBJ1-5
ASSVGQPQPQH
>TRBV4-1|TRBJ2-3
ASSQVFKGKRGSTDTQY
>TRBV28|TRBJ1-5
ASSGYLGNQPQH
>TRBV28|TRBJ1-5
ASSLAEPGQSNQPQH
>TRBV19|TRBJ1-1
ASSIDPTTGAPHTEAF
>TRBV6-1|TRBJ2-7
ASSPRTGWDEQY
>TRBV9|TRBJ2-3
ASSDPGLAGGTDTQY
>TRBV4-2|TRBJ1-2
ASSQEGQVRDGYT
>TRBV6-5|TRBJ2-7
ASRPDSLYTREQY
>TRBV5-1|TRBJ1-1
ASSLSDLADTEAF
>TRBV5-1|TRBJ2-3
ASSIGQGARSGTDTQY
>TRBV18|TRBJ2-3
ASSSLQGRTDTQY
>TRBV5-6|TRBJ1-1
ASSNDWNTEAF
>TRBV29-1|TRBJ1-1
SVVDRGRGYTEAF
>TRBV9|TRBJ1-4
ASSEAGLNEKLF
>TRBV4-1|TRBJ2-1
ASSQGRTSGGYNEQF
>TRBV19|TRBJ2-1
ASSIEAGGYYNEQF
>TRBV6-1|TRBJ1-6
ASSRTDSYNSPLH
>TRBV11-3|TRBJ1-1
ASRGTGGDTEAF
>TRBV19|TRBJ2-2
ASSNRGQNGELF
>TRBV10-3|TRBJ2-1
AISEPGDREYNEQF
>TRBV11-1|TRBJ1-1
ASSFETGYTEAF
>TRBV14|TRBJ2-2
ASSYYQGAHTGELF
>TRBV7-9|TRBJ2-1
ASSLGGGPSYNEQF
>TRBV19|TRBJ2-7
ARLAAAGEQY
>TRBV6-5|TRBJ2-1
ASSSEGQGIDEQF
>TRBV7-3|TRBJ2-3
ASSSGEGTDTQY
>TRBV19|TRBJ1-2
ASSITGGDYGYT
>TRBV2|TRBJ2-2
ASSFQGAHTGELF
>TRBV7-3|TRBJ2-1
ASSLGGGSYNEQF
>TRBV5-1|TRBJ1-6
ASSYGGTGLNSPLH
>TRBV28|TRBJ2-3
ASSSYSSGGLTDTQY
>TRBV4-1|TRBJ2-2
ASSGQSNTGELF
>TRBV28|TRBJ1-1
ASSSWGRGRNTEAF
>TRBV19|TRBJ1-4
ASSKQIANEKLF
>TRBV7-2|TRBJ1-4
ASSLASLSNEKLF
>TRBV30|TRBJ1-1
AWSLGGLSEAF
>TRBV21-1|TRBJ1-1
ASSTILKAF
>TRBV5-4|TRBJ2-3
ASSPGTGLRGYGTDTQY
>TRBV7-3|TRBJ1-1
ASSLAGNTEAF
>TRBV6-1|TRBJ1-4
ASSDDEMGQHRRMAEKLF
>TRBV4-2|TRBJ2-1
ASSQDRSGGGDEQF
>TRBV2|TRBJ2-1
ASSGFSGSSYNEQF
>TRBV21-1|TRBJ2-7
ASSKVDKQGCYEQY
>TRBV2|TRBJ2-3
ASRGGSLSDTQY
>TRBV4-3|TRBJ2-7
ASSPASYGNEQY